The source of this TCR beta chain is a study of cytomegalovirus exposure and HLA in healthy donors. As for the study in general: A prior analysis found 117 million unique TCR beta sequences from some 190 million T cells. Study outcomes and limitations: CMV serostatus alone was available as immune exposure information.

Trimming removed 1 base at V and 1 base at J, with 11 bases between. This CDR3 has 16 amino acids. CDR1 SGHNT and CDR2 YENEEA come from the germline V gene. The donors gave bone marrow, and they were healthy. Donors were nominally healthy when sampled, though unrecorded immune exposures were likely. A multiplex PCR was run with 60 Vbeta primers and 13 Jbeta primers. TCRdb's table, derived via immunoSEQ multiplex PCR, lists solely in-frame clones and lacks some. The sample holds fewer than 200,000 clones, roughly 80% seen once. As for this clone: Antigen unknown.

The sample was PBMCs. This receptor was obtained from a male donor in good health and CMV-seronegative. The chain combines TRBV11-3 with TRBJ2-1; the D gene is possibly TRBD2 (7 bases). This CDR3 reads CASSLGGGRSYNEQFF. Written as DNA, the CDR3 is TGTGCCAGCAGCTTAGGGGGGGGGCGTTCCTACAATGAGCAGTTCTTC.